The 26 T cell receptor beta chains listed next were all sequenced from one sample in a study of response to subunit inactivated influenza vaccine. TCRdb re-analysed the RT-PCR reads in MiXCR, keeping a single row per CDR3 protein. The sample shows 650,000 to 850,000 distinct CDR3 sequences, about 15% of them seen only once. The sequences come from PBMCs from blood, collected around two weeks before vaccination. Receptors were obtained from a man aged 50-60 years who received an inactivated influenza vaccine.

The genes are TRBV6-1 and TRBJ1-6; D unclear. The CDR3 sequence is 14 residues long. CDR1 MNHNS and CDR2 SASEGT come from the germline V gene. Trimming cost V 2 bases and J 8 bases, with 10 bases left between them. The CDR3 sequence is CASSEHSRDSPLHF. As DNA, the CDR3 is TGTGCCAGCAGTGAACACAGTAGAGATTCACCCCTCCACTTT.

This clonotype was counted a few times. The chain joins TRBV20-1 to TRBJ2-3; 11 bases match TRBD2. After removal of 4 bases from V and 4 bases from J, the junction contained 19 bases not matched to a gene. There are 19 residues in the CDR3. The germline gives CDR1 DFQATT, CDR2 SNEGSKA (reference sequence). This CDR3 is CSATSNRLAGRPQADTQYF. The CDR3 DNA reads TGCAGTGCTACTTCCAATCGACTAGCGGGACGACCTCAGGCAGATACGCAGTATTTT.

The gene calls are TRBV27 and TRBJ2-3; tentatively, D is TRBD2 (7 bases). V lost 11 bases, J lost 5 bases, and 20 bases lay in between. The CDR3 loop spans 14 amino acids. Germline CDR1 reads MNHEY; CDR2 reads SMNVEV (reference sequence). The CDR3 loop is CASKGEGRGDTQYF. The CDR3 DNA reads TGTGCCTCGAAGGGGGAGGGCCGGGGAGATACGCAGTATTTT.

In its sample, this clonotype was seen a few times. The CDR3: CASITAYTDTQYF. The DNA of the CDR3 is TGTGCCAGCATTACGGCCTACACAGATACGCAGTATTTT. The genes are TRBV6-5 and TRBJ2-3; D not certain. The CDR3 runs to 13 residues. Per germline, CDR1 MNHEY and CDR2 SVGAGI. V dropped 7 bases and J dropped 2 bases, with 10 bases sitting between them.

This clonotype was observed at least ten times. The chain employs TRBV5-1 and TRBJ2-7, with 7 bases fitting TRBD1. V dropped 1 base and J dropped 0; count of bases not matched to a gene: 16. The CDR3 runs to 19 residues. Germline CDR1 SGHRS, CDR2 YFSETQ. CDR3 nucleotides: TGCGCCAGCAGCTTGTCCGTACTTGGACCCGGGACAGCCTCCTACGAGCAGTACTTC. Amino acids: CASSLSVLGPGTASYEQYF.

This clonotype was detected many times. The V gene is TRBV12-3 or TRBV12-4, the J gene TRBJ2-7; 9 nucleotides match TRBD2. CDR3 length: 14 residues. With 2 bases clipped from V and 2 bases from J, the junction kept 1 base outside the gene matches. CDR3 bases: TGTGCCAGCAGTTTACTAGCGGGGACCTACGAGCAGTACTTC. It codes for CASSLLAGTYEQYF.

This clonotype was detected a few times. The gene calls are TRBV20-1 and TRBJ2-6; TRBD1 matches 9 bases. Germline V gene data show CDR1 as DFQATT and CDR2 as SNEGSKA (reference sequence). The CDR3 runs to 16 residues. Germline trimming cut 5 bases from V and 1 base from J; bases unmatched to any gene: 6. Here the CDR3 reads CSAVTGGASGANVLTF. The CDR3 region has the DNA TGCAGTGCTGTTACAGGGGGCGCGTCTGGGGCCAACGTCCTGACTTTC.

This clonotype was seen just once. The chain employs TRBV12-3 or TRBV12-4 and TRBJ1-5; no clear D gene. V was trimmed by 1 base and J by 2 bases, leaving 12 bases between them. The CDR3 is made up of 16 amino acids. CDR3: CASSLVFRYGNQPQHF. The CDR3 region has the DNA TGTGCCAGCAGTTTAGTGTTCCGGTATGGCAATCAGCCCCAGCATTTT.

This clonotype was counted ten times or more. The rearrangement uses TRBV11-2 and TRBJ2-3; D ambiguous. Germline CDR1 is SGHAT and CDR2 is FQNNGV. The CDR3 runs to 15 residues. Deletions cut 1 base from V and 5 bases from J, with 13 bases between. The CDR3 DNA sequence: TGTGCCAGCAGCTTAGGGTTACTGACCGTAGATACGCAGTATTTT. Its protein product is CASSLGLLTVDTQYF.

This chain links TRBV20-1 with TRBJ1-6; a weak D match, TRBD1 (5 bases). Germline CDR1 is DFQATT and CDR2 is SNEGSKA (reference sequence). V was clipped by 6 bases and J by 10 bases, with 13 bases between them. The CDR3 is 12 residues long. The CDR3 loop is CSAEQGPSPLHF. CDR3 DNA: TGCAGTGCGGAGCAGGGTCCATCACCCCTCCACTTT.

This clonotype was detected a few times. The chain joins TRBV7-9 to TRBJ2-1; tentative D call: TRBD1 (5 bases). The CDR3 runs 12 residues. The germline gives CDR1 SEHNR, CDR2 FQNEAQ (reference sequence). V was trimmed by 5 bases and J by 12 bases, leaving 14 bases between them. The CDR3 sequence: CASSQQGYRQFF. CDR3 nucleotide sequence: TGTGCCAGCAGCCAGCAGGGTTATCGGCAGTTCTTC.

The CDR3 DNA reads as TGTGCCAGCAGTGAATGGGGTGCTGGGGCCAACGTCCTGACTTTC. It codes for CASSEWGAGANVLTF. The chain is built from TRBV25-1 and TRBJ2-6; no reliable D call. V was shortened by 1 base and J by 2 bases, with 6 bases between the two germline ends. Germline V gives CDR1 MGHDK, CDR2 SYGVNS. The CDR3 covers 15 residues. Drawing the rest from reference TRBV25-1 and TRBJ2-6, the complete variable domain is EADIYQTPRYLVIGTGKKITLECSQTMGHDKMYWYQQDPGMELHLIHYSYGVNSTEKGDLSSESTVSRIRTEHFPLTLESARPSHTSQYLCASSEWGAGANVLTFGAGSRLTVL.

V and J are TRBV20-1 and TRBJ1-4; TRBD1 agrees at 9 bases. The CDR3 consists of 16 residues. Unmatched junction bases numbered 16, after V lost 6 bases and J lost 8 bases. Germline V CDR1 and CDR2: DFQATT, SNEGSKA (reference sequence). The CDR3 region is CSAKPPPGQGWEKLFF. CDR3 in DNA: TGCAGTGCGAAACCGCCCCCGGGACAGGGTTGGGAAAAACTGTTTTTT.

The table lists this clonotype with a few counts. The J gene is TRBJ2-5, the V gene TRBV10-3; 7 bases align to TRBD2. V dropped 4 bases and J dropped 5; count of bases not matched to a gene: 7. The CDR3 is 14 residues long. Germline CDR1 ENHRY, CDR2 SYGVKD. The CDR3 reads CAISGGRVMETQYF. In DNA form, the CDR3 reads TGTGCCATCAGTGGGGGGAGGGTCATGGAGACCCAGTACTTC.

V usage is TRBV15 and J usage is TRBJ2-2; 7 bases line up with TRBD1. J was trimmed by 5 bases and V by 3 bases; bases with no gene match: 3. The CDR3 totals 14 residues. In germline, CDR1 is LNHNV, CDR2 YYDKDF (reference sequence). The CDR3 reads CATSRTGLTGELFF. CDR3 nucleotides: TGTGCCACCAGCAGGACAGGGTTAACCGGGGAGCTGTTTTTT.

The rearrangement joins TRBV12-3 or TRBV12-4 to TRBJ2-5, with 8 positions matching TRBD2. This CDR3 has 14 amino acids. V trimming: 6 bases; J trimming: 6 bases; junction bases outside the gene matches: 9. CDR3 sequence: CASRLLSGKKTQYF. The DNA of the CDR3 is TGTGCCAGCAGACTACTTAGCGGGAAAAAGACCCAGTACTTC.

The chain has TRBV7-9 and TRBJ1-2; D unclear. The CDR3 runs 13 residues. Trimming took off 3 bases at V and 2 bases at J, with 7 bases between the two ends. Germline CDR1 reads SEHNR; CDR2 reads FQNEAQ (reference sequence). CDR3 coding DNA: TGTGCCAGCAGCTTGAGCACGAACTATGGCTACACCTTC. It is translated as CASSLSTNYGYTF.

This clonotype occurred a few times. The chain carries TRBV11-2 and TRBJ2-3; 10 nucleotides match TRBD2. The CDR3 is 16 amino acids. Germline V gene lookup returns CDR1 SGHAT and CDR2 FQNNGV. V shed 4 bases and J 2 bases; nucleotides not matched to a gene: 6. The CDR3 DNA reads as TGTGCCAGCAGCTCCCTAGCGGGGGCCTACACAGATACGCAGTATTTT. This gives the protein CASSSLAGAYTDTQYF. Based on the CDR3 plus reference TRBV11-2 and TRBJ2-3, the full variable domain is EAGVAQSPRYKIIEKRQSVAFWCNPISGHATLYWYQQILGQGPKLLIQFQNNGVVDDSQLPKDRFSAERLKGVDSTLKIQPAKLEDSAVYLCASSSLAGAYTDTQYFGPGTRLTVL.

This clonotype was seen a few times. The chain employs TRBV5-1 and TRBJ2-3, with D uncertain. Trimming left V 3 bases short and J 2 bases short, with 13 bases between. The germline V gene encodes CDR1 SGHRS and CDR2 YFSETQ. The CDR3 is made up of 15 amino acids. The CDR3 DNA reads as TGCGCCAGCAGCTCGACAACTACTTACACAGATACGCAGTATTTT. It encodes CASSSTTTYTDTQYF.

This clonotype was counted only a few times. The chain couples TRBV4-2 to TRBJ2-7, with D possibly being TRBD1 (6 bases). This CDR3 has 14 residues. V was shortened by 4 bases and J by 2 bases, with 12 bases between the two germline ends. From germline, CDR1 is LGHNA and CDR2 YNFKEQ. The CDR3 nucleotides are TGTGCCAGCAGCCTTTACAGGGATCCCTACGAGCAGTACTTC. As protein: CASSLYRDPYEQYF.

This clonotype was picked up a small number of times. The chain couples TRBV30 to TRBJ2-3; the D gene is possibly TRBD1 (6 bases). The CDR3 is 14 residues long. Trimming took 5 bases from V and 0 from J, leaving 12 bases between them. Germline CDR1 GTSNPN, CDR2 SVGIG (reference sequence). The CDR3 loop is CAWRPGTSTDTQYF. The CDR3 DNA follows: TGTGCCTGGCGCCCCGGGACAAGCACAGATACGCAGTATTTT.

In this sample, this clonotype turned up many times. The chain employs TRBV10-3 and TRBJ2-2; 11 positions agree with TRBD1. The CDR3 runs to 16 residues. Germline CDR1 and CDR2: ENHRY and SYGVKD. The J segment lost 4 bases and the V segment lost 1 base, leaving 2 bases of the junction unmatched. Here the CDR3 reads CAISEWTGGITGELFF. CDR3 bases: TGTGCCATCAGTGAGTGGACAGGGGGCATCACCGGGGAGCTGTTTTTT.

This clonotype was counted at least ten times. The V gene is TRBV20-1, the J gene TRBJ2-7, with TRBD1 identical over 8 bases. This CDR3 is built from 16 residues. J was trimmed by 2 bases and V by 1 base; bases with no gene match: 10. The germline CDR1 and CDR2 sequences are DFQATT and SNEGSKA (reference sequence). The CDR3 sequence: CSARVGQGALAYEQYF. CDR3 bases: TGCAGTGCTAGAGTGGGGCAGGGGGCCCTGGCCTACGAGCAGTACTTC.

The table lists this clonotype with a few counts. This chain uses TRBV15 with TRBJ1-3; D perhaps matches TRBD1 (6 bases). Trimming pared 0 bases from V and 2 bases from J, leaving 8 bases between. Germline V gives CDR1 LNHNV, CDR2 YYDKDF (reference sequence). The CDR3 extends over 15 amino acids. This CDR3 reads CATSREGTTGNTIYF. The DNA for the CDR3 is TGTGCCACCAGCAGAGAAGGGACAACTGGAAACACCATATATTTT.

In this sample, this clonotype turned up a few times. In DNA, the CDR3 is TGTGCCAGCAGTTACTTAGGACAGGGGGCTTACACTGAAGCTTTCTTT. Its protein is CASSYLGQGAYTEAFF. This chain connects TRBV6-5 to TRBJ1-1; the match to TRBD1 covers 11 bases. The CDR3 loop spans 16 amino acids. Germline V CDR1 and CDR2: MNHEY, SVGAGI. J was trimmed by 3 bases and V by 1 base; bases with no gene match: 4.

The CDR3 DNA sequence: TGTGCCACCAGTGATTCCCGGGGGCCCCAGCATTTT. Translated: CATSDSRGPQHF. V is TRBV24-1 and J is TRBJ1-5; the D is unclear. CDR1 and CDR2 from the germline V gene are KGHDR and SFDVKD. CDR3 length: 12 amino acids. Trimming took 2 bases from V and 9 from J, leaving 7 bases between them.